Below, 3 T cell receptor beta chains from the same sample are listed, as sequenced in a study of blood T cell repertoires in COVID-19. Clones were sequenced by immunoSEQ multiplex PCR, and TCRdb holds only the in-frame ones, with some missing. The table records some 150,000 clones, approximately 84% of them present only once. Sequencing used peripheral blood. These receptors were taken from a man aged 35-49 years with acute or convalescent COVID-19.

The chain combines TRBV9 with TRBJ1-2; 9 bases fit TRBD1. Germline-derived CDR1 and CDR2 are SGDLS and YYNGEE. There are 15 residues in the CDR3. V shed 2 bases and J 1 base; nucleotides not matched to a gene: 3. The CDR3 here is CASSVSGQGNYGYTF. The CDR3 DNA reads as TGTGCCAGCAGCGTCTCGGGACAGGGTAACTATGGCTACACCTTC.

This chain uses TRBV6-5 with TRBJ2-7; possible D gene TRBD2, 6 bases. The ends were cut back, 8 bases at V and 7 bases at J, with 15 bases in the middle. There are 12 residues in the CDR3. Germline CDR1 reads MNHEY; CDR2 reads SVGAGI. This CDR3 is CASDQTGGEQYF. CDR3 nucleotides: TGTGCCAGCGACCAAACCGGGGGAGAGCAGTACTTC.

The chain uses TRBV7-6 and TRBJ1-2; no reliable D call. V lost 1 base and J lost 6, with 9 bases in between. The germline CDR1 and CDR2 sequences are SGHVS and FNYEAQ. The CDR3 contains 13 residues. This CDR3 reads CASSLGATDGYTF. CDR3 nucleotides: TGTGCCAGCAGCTTAGGGGCAACCGATGGCTACACCTTC.